This is a list of T cell receptor beta chains from one sample in a study of molecular identifiers for immune sequencing clone quantification. TCRdb re-called the PCR reads with MiXCR, one entry per CDR3 protein. The sample consists of 460,000 or so distinct CDR3 sequences, about 22% of them appearing once. Sequencing was carried out using naive CD8+ T cells from blood, with Jurkat cell RNA spiked in. These receptors came from a human donor in good health. Some libraries in this study had Jurkat cell RNA spiked in. Both conserved end residues are trimmed from each CDR3.

v_call	j_call	cdr3_aa
TRBV23-1	TRBJ2-7	ASSHTGQLSSYEQY
TRBV19	TRBJ2-2	ASSIPTGELF
TRBV28	TRBJ1-1	ASSLRGPRETEAF
TRBV6-2/TRBV6-3	TRBJ1-6	ASSPRGDTVYSPLH
TRBV20-1	TRBJ2-5	SASPNPGTAETQY
TRBV20-1	TRBJ1-5	SARDSNSNQPQH
TRBV4-1	TRBJ2-7	ASSQEGTADYEQY
TRBV2	TRBJ1-4	ASSGSGPTTPTNEKLF
TRBV5-1	TRBJ2-7	ASSPGLTNYEQY
TRBV6-2/TRBV6-3	TRBJ2-7	ASSYGASDEQY
TRBV7-2	TRBJ2-2	ASSLQGGGELF
TRBV20-1	TRBJ2-7	NARGPRTGSYEQY
TRBV28	TRBJ2-1	ASTIGSGSHNEQF
TRBV7-9	TRBJ2-1	ASSSRTGGRDEQF
TRBV15	TRBJ2-5	ATGTAATVLLETQY
TRBV6-5	TRBJ1-4	ASSYSSGGAGEKLF
TRBV4-1	TRBJ2-1	ASSQDRAQQF
TRBV5-1	TRBJ1-1	ASSYRSSTEAF
TRBV29-1	TRBJ2-7	SVGDDYSYEQY
TRBV7-2	TRBJ2-7	ASSLPRQGGSYEQY
TRBV27	TRBJ2-5	ASSLFPTDQETQY
TRBV12-3/TRBV12-4	TRBJ1-5	ASNTYPDTQH
TRBV10-1	TRBJ2-3	ASSEAVSTDTQY
TRBV2	TRBJ1-1	ASYTGTEAF
TRBV6-1	TRBJ2-2	ASSEVFLGRGNTGELF
TRBV12-3/TRBV12-4	TRBJ1-2	ASSADSFYT
TRBV11-2	TRBJ2-7	ASSFLAGVGYEQY
TRBV27	TRBJ2-3	ASRIRDRSTDTQY
TRBV10-3	TRBJ2-7	AISESGAGHHEQY
TRBV20-1	TRBJ2-7	SAPGGRRYEQY
TRBV7-6	TRBJ2-5	ASSPEGLGGAYETQY
TRBV27	TRBJ2-2	ASSLQGAAGELF
TRBV14	TRBJ2-1	ASSQDISGRIGEQF
TRBV20-1	TRBJ2-3	SARDVGLAGGTDTQY
TRBV12-5	TRBJ1-1	ASGLDLVLNTEAF
TRBV19	TRBJ2-4	ASSTLGRLGAKNIQY
TRBV6-2/TRBV6-3	TRBJ1-2	ASSYDPAGTALEGYT
TRBV5-6	TRBJ1-5	ASSMGQFQPQH
TRBV28	TRBJ1-4	ASSFDREKLF
TRBV12-3/TRBV12-4	TRBJ2-3	ASSPAQGQGVADTQY
TRBV20-1	TRBJ1-6	SAPHKTGNSMSSPLH